This T cell receptor (beta chain) derives from a study of CD8+ T cells in alopecia areata. Collection of lesional scalp punch biopsies and peripheral blood was performed in alopecia areata patients. Notes on this clone: As yet, its antigen is unknown.

Study-wide points: Normal-skin resident alphabeta T cells also appear among scalp sample sequences.

RNA, once extracted, was reverse transcribed into cDNA for use as the sequencing template. The protocol was immunoSEQ multiplex PCR, while the TCRdb copy is restricted to in-frame clones and leaves out a portion. The sample records over 15,000 clones, about three fifths being singletons. Trimming took 4 bases from V and 4 from J; bases not matched to a gene: 11. Germline V gives CDR1 SGHRS, CDR2 YFSETQ. The CDR3 spans 15 residues. Sequenced material: skin. The chain links TRBV5-1 to TRBJ2-7; 7 bases are shared with TRBD2. The sequence came from a human donor with alopecia areata. CDR3 coding DNA: TGCGCCAGCAGCCCTCGGATAGCGGGCTTTTACGAGCAGTACTTC. This encodes CASSPRIAGFYEQYF.